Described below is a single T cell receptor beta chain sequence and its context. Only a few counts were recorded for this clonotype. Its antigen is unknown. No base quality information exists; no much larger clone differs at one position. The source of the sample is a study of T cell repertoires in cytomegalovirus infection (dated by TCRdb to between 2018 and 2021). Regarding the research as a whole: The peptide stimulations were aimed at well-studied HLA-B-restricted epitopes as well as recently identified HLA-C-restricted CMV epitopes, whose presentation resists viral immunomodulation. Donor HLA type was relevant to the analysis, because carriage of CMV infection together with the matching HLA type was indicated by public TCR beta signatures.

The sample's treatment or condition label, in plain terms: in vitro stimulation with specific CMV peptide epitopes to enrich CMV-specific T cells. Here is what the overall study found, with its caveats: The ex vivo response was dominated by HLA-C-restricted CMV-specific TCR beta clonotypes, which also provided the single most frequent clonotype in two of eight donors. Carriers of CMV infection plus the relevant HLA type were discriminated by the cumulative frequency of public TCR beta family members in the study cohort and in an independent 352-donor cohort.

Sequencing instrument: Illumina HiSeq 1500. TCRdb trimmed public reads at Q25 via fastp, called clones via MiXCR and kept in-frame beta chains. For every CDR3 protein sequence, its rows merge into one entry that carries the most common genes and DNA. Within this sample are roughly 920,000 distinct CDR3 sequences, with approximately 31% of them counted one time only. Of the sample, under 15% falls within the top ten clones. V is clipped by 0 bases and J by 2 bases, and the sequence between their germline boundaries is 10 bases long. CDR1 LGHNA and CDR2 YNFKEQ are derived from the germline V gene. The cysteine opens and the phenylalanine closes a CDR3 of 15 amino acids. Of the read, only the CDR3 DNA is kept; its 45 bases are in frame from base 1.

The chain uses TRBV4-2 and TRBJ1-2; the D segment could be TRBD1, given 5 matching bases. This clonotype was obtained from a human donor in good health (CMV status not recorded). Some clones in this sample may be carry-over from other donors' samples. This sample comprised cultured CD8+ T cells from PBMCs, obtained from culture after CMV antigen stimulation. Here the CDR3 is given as CASSQDRGLNYGYTF. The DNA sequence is TGTGCCAGCAGCCAAGATCGGGGACTGAACTATGGCTACACCTTC.